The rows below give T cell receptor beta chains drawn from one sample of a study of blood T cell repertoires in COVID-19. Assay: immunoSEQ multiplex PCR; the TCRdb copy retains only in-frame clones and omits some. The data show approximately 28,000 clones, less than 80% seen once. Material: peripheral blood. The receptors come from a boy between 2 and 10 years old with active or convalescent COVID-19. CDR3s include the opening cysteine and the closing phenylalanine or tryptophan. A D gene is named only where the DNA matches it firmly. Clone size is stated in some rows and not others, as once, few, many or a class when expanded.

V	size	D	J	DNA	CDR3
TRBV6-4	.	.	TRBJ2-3	TGTGCCAACTCCCCCTGTGAGGACAAACACACAGATACGCAGTATTTT	CANSPCEDKHTDTQYF
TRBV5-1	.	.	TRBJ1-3	TGCGCCAGCAGCCCGGGACTTATCTCTGGAAACACCATATATTTT	CASSPGLISGNTIYF
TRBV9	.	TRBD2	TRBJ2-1	TGTGCCAGCAGCGTAGATAGCGGGAGGGCCTACAATGAGCAGTTCTTC	CASSVDSGRAYNEQFF
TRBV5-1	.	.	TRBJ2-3	TGCGCCAGCAGCTCCTATAGCACAGATACGCAGTATTTT	CASSSYSTDTQYF
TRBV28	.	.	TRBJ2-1	TGTGCCAGCAGTTTATCATGGGGCCGCGGGAACAATGAGCAGTTCTTC	CASSLSWGRGNNEQFF
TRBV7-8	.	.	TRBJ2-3	TGTGCCAGCAGCTCTCTACCGAGGGCGGATACGCAGTATTTT	CASSSLPRADTQYF
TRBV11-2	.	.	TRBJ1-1	TGTGCCAGCAGACCAGACAGCACTGAAGCTTTCTTT	CASRPDSTEAFF
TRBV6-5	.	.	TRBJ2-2	TGTGCCGGTTCAGTGGACAGATCGAACACCGGGGAGCTGTTTTTT	CAGSVDRSNTGELFF
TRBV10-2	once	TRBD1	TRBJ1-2	TGCGCCAGCAGCCTTGGACAGGGGGCGAGTGGCTACACCTTC	CASSLGQGASGYTF
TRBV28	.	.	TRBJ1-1	TGTGCCAGCAGTTCTTCACAGGGTCGCGCTTTCTTT	CASSSSQGRAFF
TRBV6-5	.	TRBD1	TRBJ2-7	TGTGCCAGCAGTTATGGGGACAGAACCTACGAGCAGTACTTC	CASSYGDRTYEQYF
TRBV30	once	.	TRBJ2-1	TGTGCCAGGCTAGCGTCGGGTGAGCAGTTCTTC	CARLASGEQFF
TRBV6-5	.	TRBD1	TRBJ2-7	TGTGCCAGCAGCGGCTTCCGGGACAGGGGTTACGAGCAGTACTTC	CASSGFRDRGYEQYF